This TCR beta chain was found in a study of blood T cell repertoires in COVID-19. Study-level background: Some COVID-19 samples were acute and others convalescent; all came from the United States, Italy and Spain.

Under the authors' procedure: Amplification of reference gene primers was used by the study to estimate nucleated cell counts. Sequencing used immunoSEQ multiplex PCR; TCRdb keeps in-frame clones, though not all of them. V and J calls and clone size follow that table, whereas D and trimming were derived from the DNA. The repertoire consists of roughly 170,000 clones, with around 90% occurring once and the leading ten covering less than 3%. Sequenced input: peripheral blood. The receptor was isolated from a man aged 40-49 years with active or convalescent COVID-19.

The CDR3 reads CASSLALSTGELFF. The CDR3 DNA follows: TGTGCCAGCAGCTTAGCGCTGAGCACCGGGGAGCTGTTTTTT. The rearrangement joins TRBV7-8 to TRBJ2-2, with D uncertain. Between the trimmed V and J ends, which lost 0 bases and 4 bases, there was a span of 6 bases. Germline V gene sequence: CDR1 SGHVS, CDR2 FQNEAQ. CDR3 length equals 14 residues.